The 12 T cell receptor beta chains reported below all come from one sample, sequenced in a study of T cells after yellow fever vaccination. TCRdb independently ran MiXCR on the 5' RACE reads; one entry per CDR3 protein. The sample shows under 300,000 distinct CDR3 sequences, 6.5% to 8.5% of them seen only once. Specimen: CD4+ T cells sorted from PBMCs, collected 15 days after the yellow fever booster vaccination. The receptors were gathered from a man in his thirties or forties who received the YFV17D yellow fever vaccine.

This clonotype was observed many times. V is TRBV4-3 and J is TRBJ2-1; D call uncertain. V was clipped by 1 base and J by 3 bases, with 7 bases between them. This CDR3 has 14 residues. The germline V gene encodes CDR1 LGHNA and CDR2 YSLEER. CDR3 residues: CASSQGLLYNEQFF. In nucleotides, the CDR3 is TGCGCCAGCAGCCAAGGTTTACTCTACAATGAGCAGTTCTTC.

About this clonotype: This sequence may be a read error, since a much larger clone differs from it by one base. The J gene is TRBJ2-1, the V gene TRBV21-1; the table names TRBD1, a call not compared with the DNA. TRBV21-1 is reported as a pseudogene. The CDR3 contains 18 residues. The CDR3 loop reads CASSKAQGNLVHRNEQFF. For the CDR3, the DNA is TGTGCCAGCAGCAAAGCACAGGGAAATTTGGTCCATAGGAATGAGCAGTTCTTC.

This clonotype was recorded at least ten times. This sequence joins TRBV20-1 and TRBJ1-5; the D gene is possibly TRBD1 (5 bases). Trimming cost V 0 bases and J 5 bases, with 14 bases left between them. Looked up from germline, CDR1 is DFQATT and CDR2 is SNEGSKA (reference sequence). The CDR3 has 15 residues. The DNA of the CDR3 is TGCAGTGCTAGAGATAAGTACAGGCTGGATCAGCCCCAGCATTTT. Residues: CSARDKYRLDQPQHF.

The chain links TRBV5-1 to TRBJ2-1, with 8 bases identical to TRBD2. This CDR3 contains 14 residues. The trim removed 6 bases at V and 2 bases at J, leaving 4 bases unmatched. Per germline, CDR1 SGHRS and CDR2 YFSETQ. CDR3 protein: CASTVAGPYNEQFF. The DNA of the CDR3 is TGCGCCAGCACGGTAGCGGGACCCTACAATGAGCAGTTCTTC.

This clonotype appeared a single time. The chain uses TRBV7-9 and TRBJ1-5; no firm D call. V was clipped by 3 bases and J by 7 bases, with 10 bases between them. This CDR3 is built from 13 residues. Germline-derived CDR1 and CDR2 are SEHNR and FQNEAQ (reference sequence). The CDR3 here is CASSLEIKQPQHF. The CDR3 coding sequence is TGTGCCAGCAGCTTGGAAATCAAGCAGCCCCAGCATTTT.

This chain links TRBV19 with TRBJ1-6; maybe TRBD1 (6 bases). The CDR3 is 16 amino acids. The V end was cut by 7 bases, the J end by 0 bases, with 13 bases between. CDR1 is LNHDA and CDR2 is SQIVND in the germline V gene (reference sequence). The CDR3 DNA reads TGTGCCAGTAAAGTGGACAGCATCTCCTATAATTCACCCCTCCACTTT. The encoded protein is CASKVDSISYNSPLHF.

This sequence joins TRBV7-9 and TRBJ2-7; D is perhaps TRBD2 (6 bases). V lost 4 bases, J lost 9 bases, and 16 bases lay in between. CDR3 length: 13 residues. Looked up from germline, CDR1 is SEHNR and CDR2 is FQNEAQ (reference sequence). Written as DNA, the CDR3 is TGTGCCAGCAGCTGGGGGGAGAGGGGCGTGCAGTACTTC. Its translation: CASSWGERGVQYF.

This clonotype was found a few times. The genes are TRBV5-1 and TRBJ2-5, with TRBD2 matching 8 bases. Germline V lookup: CDR1 SGHRS, CDR2 YFSETQ. V was pared by 4 bases and J by 6 bases, with 8 bases of the junction left unmatched. This CDR3 is built from 14 residues. CDR3 bases: TGCGCCAGCAGCCCCCCCAGCGGGAGACAGACCCAGTACTTC. Amino acid sequence: CASSPPSGRQTQYF.

The chain couples TRBV20-1 to TRBJ1-5; 8 positions agree with TRBD1. V lost 2 bases and J lost 7; bases outside the gene matches: 7. The CDR3 has 14 residues. Germline loops: CDR1 DFQATT, CDR2 SNEGSKA (reference sequence). The CDR3 coding sequence is TGCAGTGCTAGATCAACAGGGGGTGGGCAGCCCCAGCATTTT. Translation gives CSARSTGGGQPQHF.

This chain joins TRBV20-1 and TRBJ1-6, with D possibly matching TRBD1 (5 bases). The CDR3 runs to 14 residues. Germline assignment: CDR1 DFQATT and CDR2 SNEGSKA (reference sequence). V lost 5 bases and J lost 4, with 12 bases in between. The DNA for the CDR3 is TGCAGTGCTGGGGACGGATCGTATAATTCACCCCTCCACTTT. Amino acids: CSAGDGSYNSPLHF.

The gene calls are TRBV5-1 and TRBJ1-5, with D uncertain. Germline V lookup: CDR1 SGHRS, CDR2 YFSETQ. The V gene lost 0 bases and the J gene lost 0 bases, with 7 bases spanning the gap. The CDR3 extends over 15 amino acids. The DNA of the CDR3 is TGCGCCAGCAGCTTGGGTGGGGTTAGCAATCAGCCCCAGCATTTT. Its protein is CASSLGGVSNQPQHF. Combining the CDR3 with reference TRBV5-1 and TRBJ1-5 gives the whole variable domain KAGVTQTPRYLIKTRGQQVTLSCSPISGHRSVSWYQQTPGQGLQFLFEYFSETQRNKGNFPGRFSGRQFSNSRSEMNVSTLELGDSALYLCASSLGGVSNQPQHFGDGTRLSIL.

This clonotype was found many times. The V and J genes are TRBV20-1 and TRBJ1-5, with a possible D match to TRBD1 (6 bases). This CDR3 spans 15 amino acids. V was cut by 3 bases and J by 0 bases, with 12 bases left in between. The germline gives CDR1 DFQATT, CDR2 SNEGSKA (reference sequence). DNA of the CDR3: TGCAGTGCTAGCCCAGGGGCAGTTAGCAATCAGCCCCAGCATTTT. Translating it yields CSASPGAVSNQPQHF.